This TCR beta chain is from a study of T cell changes during pregnancy in multiple sclerosis. Some clones are missing from TCRdb's copy, which holds only in-frame ones; the method was immunoSEQ multiplex PCR. Among some 64,000 clones listed, roughly nine tenths were seen once. Per germline, CDR1 MRHNA and CDR2 SNTAGT. J gave up 7 bases and V 0 bases, and 6 bases lay outside the gene matches. The length of the CDR3 is 15 residues. The TCR sequence derives from a female donor with multiple sclerosis, enrolled in a pregnancy study. The material sequenced was peripheral blood, taken after pregnancy. The chain has TRBV6-4 and TRBJ2-1; 7 positions agree with TRBD2. CDR3 amino acids: CASSDSPSGENEQFF. The CDR3 region has the DNA TGTGCCAGCAGTGACTCACCTAGCGGTGAGAATGAGCAGTTCTTC.